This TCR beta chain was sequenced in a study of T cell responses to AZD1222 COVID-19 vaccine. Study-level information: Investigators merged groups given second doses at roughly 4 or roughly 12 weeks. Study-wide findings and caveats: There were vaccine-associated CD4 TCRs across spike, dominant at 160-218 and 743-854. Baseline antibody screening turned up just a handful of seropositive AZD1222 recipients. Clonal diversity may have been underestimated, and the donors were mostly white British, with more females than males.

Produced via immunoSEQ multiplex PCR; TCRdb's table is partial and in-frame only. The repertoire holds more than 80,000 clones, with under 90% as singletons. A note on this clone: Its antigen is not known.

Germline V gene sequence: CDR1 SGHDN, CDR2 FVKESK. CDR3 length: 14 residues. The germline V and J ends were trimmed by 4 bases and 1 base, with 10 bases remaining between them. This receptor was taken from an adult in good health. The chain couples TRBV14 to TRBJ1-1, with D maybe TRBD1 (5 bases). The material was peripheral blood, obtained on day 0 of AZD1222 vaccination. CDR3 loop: CASSPRQTNTEAFF. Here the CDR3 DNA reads TGTGCCAGCAGCCCGAGACAGACGAACACTGAAGCTTTCTTT.